One sample yielded the 21 T cell receptor beta chains listed below, sequenced in a study of a mutant IDH1 vaccine in newly diagnosed glioma. Their specific antigens are unknown. Time point noted: week 23, last vaccination. Each dose of the vaccine consisted of 300 ug of mutant IDH1 20-mer peptide, with topical imiquimod. Produced via immunoSEQ multiplex PCR; TCRdb's table is partial and in-frame only. The sample consists of around 85,000 clones, roughly 85% of them appearing once. The source material was PBMCs, sampled from a glioma patient whose treatment included an IDH1 peptide vaccine. The receptors derive from a man aged 25-40 years with glioma. Some clones in this sample may be carry-over from other donors' samples.

This chain connects TRBV7-2 to TRBJ2-1, with D perhaps TRBD2 (6 bases). Deletions cut 5 bases from V and 0 bases from J, with 11 bases between. In germline, CDR1 is SGHTA, CDR2 FQGNSA. This CDR3 is built from 15 residues. This chain's CDR3 is CASSPRGNSYNEQFF. The DNA of the CDR3 is TGTGCCAGCAGCCCCCGCGGGAACTCCTACAATGAGCAGTTCTTC.

V usage is TRBV30 and J usage is TRBJ1-1, with 8 bases identical to TRBD1. Germline CDR1 reads GTSNPN; CDR2 reads SVGIG (reference sequence). J gave up 3 bases and V 2 bases, and 5 bases lay outside the gene matches. CDR3 length equals 14 residues. The CDR3 region is CAWSLGTGYTEAFF. The CDR3 bases are TGTGCCTGGAGTTTAGGGACAGGATACACTGAAGCTTTCTTT. The full variable domain, in which reference TRBV30 and TRBJ1-1 provide the parts outside the CDR3, is SQTIHQWPATLVQPVGSPLSLECTVEGTSNPNLYWYRQAAGRGLQLLFYSVGIGQISSEVPQNLSASRPQDRQFILSSKKLLLSDSGFYLCAWSLGTGYTEAFFGQGTRLTVV.

The chain carries TRBV4-3 and TRBJ2-3; D unclear. CDR1 LGHNA and CDR2 YSLEER come from the germline V gene. V was trimmed by 0 bases and J by 5 bases, leaving 6 bases between them. The CDR3 extends over 13 amino acids. CDR3 loop: CASSQDRVDTQYF. CDR3 DNA: TGCGCCAGCAGCCAAGACCGAGTAGATACGCAGTATTTT.

V and J are TRBV5-6 and TRBJ2-5; 14 nucleotides agree with TRBD2. Germline lookup yields CDR1 SGHDT and CDR2 YYEEEE. Unmatched junction bases numbered 8, after V lost 2 bases and J lost 5 bases. The CDR3 is made up of 17 amino acids. DNA of the CDR3: TGTGCCAGCAGCTTACCCGGGACTAGCGGGAGCTGGGAGACCCAGTACTTC. Its translation is CASSLPGTSGSWETQYF.

CDR3 in DNA: TGTGCCAGCTCACCGGTCGAGACAGGAGACAATCAGCCCCAGCATTTT. Protein product: CASSPVETGDNQPQHF. The rearrangement uses TRBV18 and TRBJ1-5, with D perhaps TRBD1 (6 bases). With 3 bases removed from V and 3 bases from J, the gap between germline ends came to 15 bases. CDR1 and CDR2 from the germline V gene are KGHSH and LQKENI. The CDR3 length is 16 residues.

In DNA form, the CDR3 reads TGTGCCAGCAGCTTTGCAGGGGGAGGAAGCACTGAAGCTTTCTTT. Residues: CASSFAGGGSTEAFF. The chain links TRBV11-2 to TRBJ1-1; 7 bases line up with TRBD1. CDR3 length equals 15 residues. Germline V gives CDR1 SGHAT, CDR2 FQNNGV. V gave up 3 bases and J gave up 4 bases; unmatched junction bases: 8.

A few counts support this clone. V gene TRBV4-3 combines with J gene TRBJ1-5; D is unclear. Trimming took off 0 bases at V and 2 bases at J, with 2 bases between the two ends. The CDR3 totals 13 residues. Germline CDR1 reads LGHNA; CDR2 reads YSLEER. The CDR3: CASSQDGNQPQHF. The CDR3 DNA is TGCGCCAGCAGCCAAGACGGCAATCAGCCCCAGCATTTT.

This clone has more than one count but fewer than ten. The rearrangement joins TRBV20-1 to TRBJ2-1; no reliable D call. Trimming removed 0 bases at V and 7 bases at J, with 1 base between. Per germline, CDR1 DFQATT and CDR2 SNEGSKA (reference sequence). The CDR3 has 10 residues. The CDR3 spells CSARENEQFF. CDR3 nucleotide sequence: TGCAGTGCTAGAGAGAATGAGCAGTTCTTC.

V and J are TRBV30 and TRBJ1-1; the D is unclear. Germline-derived CDR1 and CDR2 are GTSNPN and SVGIG (reference sequence). V lost 5 bases to trimming and J lost 0 bases, with 13 bases between them. The CDR3 runs to 14 residues. CDR3 loop: CAWRSREVNTEAFF. As DNA, the CDR3 is TGTGCCTGGCGCTCGAGAGAGGTGAACACTGAAGCTTTCTTT.

The rearrangement uses TRBV5-4 and TRBJ1-1; TRBD1 is a possible D gene (5 bases). The germline V and J ends were trimmed by 0 bases and 1 base, with 13 bases remaining between them. The CDR3 runs to 16 residues. Germline loops: CDR1 SGHNT, CDR2 YYREEE (reference sequence). The CDR3 DNA is TGTGCCAGCAGCTTGGGAGGGGTACCACCGAACACTGAAGCTTTCTTT. Its protein product is CASSLGGVPPNTEAFF.

The V gene is TRBV4-2, the J gene TRBJ1-2, with TRBD1 identical over 7 bases. Germline assignment: CDR1 LGHNA and CDR2 YNFKEQ. The junction had 11 bases not matched to a gene; V was cut back by 3 bases and J by 1 base. The CDR3 consists of 17 residues. The CDR3 here is CASSQQRGGNLNYGYTF. The DNA of the CDR3 is TGTGCCAGCAGCCAGCAGAGAGGGGGCAACCTTAACTATGGCTACACCTTC.

CDR3 in amino acids: CASSAGTALEQYF. CDR3 coding DNA: TGTGCCAGCAGTGCCGGGACAGCACTCGAGCAGTACTTC. The V gene is TRBV27, the J gene TRBJ2-7, with 7 bases aligning to TRBD1. The CDR3 consists of 13 residues. From germline, CDR1 is MNHEY and CDR2 SMNVEV (reference sequence). Losses at the gene ends were 5 bases for V and 6 bases for J; bases not matched to a gene: 7.

V is TRBV9 and J is TRBJ2-1, with TRBD2 identical over 13 bases. The CDR3 has 16 amino acids. V was pared by 4 bases and J by 10 bases, with 11 bases of the junction left unmatched. In germline, CDR1 is SGDLS, CDR2 YYNGEE. Here the CDR3 DNA reads TGTGCCAGCAGCTTAAAGACTAGCGGGGGGTTTCAGGAGCAGTTCTTC. Amino acid sequence: CASSLKTSGGFQEQFF. The full variable domain, in which reference TRBV9 and TRBJ2-1 provide the parts outside the CDR3, is DSGVTQTPKHLITATGQRVTLRCSPRSGDLSVYWYQQSLDQGLQFLIQYYNGEERAKGNILERFSAQQFPDLHSELNLSSLELGDSALYFCASSLKTSGGFQEQFFGPGTRLTVL.

The chain is built from TRBV6-1 and TRBJ1-1, with 7 bases identical to TRBD1. Germline trimming cut 2 bases from V and 11 bases from J; bases unmatched to any gene: 11. CDR1 and CDR2 (germline): MNHNS, SASEGT. The CDR3 runs 14 residues. CDR3 residues: CASSEMIGGISAFF. CDR3 nucleotide sequence: TGTGCCAGCAGTGAAATGATAGGGGGCATATCGGCTTTCTTT.

This chain links TRBV6-1 with TRBJ2-1; weak D call: TRBD1 (6 bases). V was clipped by 6 bases and J by 6 bases, with 12 bases between them. Germline values: CDR1 MNHNS, CDR2 SASEGT. The CDR3 is 13 residues long. The CDR3 spells CASRRGQLNEQFF. The DNA of the CDR3 is TGTGCCAGCAGGCGAGGACAGCTCAATGAGCAGTTCTTC.

The chain employs TRBV7-8 and TRBJ2-7, with 8 bases identical to TRBD1. There are 14 residues in the CDR3. Unmatched junction bases numbered 10, after V lost 5 bases and J lost 7 bases. The germline V gene has CDR1 SGHVS and CDR2 FQNEAQ. This chain's CDR3 is CASSQTGEGWEQYF. The CDR3 region has the DNA TGTGCCAGCAGCCAGACAGGGGAAGGATGGGAGCAGTACTTC.

The V call is TRBV6-1, the J call TRBJ1-1; the D is unclear. This CDR3 has 11 amino acids. Germline V gene sequence: CDR1 MNHNS, CDR2 SASEGT. The V end lost 4 bases, the J end lost 4 bases, and 4 bases lay between the germline ends. This CDR3 is CASSGGTEAFF. The CDR3 bases are TGTGCCAGCAGTGGAGGCACTGAAGCTTTCTTT.

The chain has TRBV19 and TRBJ2-1, with 9 nucleotides matching TRBD1. The CDR3 consists of 14 residues. V lost 6 bases to trimming and J lost 6 bases; unmatched junction nucleotides: 6. CDR1 LNHDA and CDR2 SQIVND come from the germline V gene (reference sequence). In DNA form, the CDR3 reads TGTGCCAGTAGAAACAGGGGGCTCGCCAATGAGCAGTTCTTC. Encoded protein: CASRNRGLANEQFF.

The chain carries TRBV5-1 and TRBJ2-1; D is possibly TRBD1 (5 bases). Germline loops: CDR1 SGHRS, CDR2 YFSETQ. This CDR3 spans 15 amino acids. V was trimmed by 3 bases and J by 5 bases, leaving 15 bases between them. Here the CDR3 reads CASSSRGTGDNEQFF. CDR3 in DNA: TGCGCCAGCAGCTCTCGTGGAACAGGTGACAATGAGCAGTTCTTC.

This clone was observed once. J is TRBJ1-6 and V is TRBV9, with no clear D. Germline loops: CDR1 SGDLS, CDR2 YYNGEE. V lost 3 bases and J 10 bases, leaving 8 bases between the germline ends. The CDR3 loop spans 12 amino acids. The CDR3: CASSGGGSPLHF. The CDR3 region has the DNA TGTGCCAGCAGCGGGGGTGGCTCACCCCTCCACTTT.

V gene TRBV29-1 combines with J gene TRBJ2-7, with 7 bases lining up with TRBD2. The V segment lost 5 bases and the J segment 6 bases; nucleotides outside the gene matches: 16. The germline gives CDR1 SQVTM, CDR2 ANQGSEA. CDR3 length: 15 residues. The CDR3 DNA sequence: TGCAGCGTTCTTACCCGCGGGAGTACCCCGCGCGAGCAGTACTTC. Amino acid sequence: CSVLTRGSTPREQYF.